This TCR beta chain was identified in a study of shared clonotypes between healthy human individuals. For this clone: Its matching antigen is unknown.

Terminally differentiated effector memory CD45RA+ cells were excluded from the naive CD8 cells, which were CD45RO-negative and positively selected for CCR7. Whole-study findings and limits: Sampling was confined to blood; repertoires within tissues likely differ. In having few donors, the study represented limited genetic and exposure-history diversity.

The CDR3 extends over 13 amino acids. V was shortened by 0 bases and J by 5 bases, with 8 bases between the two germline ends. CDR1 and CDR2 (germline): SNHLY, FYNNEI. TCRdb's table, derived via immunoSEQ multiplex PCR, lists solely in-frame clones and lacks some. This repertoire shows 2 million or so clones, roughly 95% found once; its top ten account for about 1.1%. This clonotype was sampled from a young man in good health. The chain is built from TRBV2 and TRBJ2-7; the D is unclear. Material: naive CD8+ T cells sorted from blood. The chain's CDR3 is CASSEAAVDEQYF. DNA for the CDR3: TGTGCCAGCAGTGAAGCGGCAGTAGACGAGCAGTACTTC.